This TCR beta chain was documented in a study of blood T cell repertoires in COVID-19. Study summary: Specimens from acute and convalescent COVID-19 originated in the United States, Italy and Spain. PBMCs, B-cell-depleted T cells, or T cells were the source of the cDNA or gDNA that made up the material.

The age range of participants was about 18 to 95 years, with residence in under 25 US areas. CDR1 LGHNA and CDR2 YSLEER come from the germline V gene. Trimming shortened V by 1 base and J by 2 bases, and 11 bases separated the two germline ends. The CDR3 extends over 16 amino acids. Original handling: Estimation of nucleated cell counts was performed using reference gene primer amplification. Here immunoSEQ multiplex PCR was the method, and the copy in TCRdb shows in-frame clones only, minus some. For V, J and clone size, that table is used; D and trimming come from the DNA. The table has 330,000 or so clones, around 90% seen once.

The receptor comes from a woman under 40 who had recovered from COVID-19. The material sequenced was PBMCs or T cells enriched from blood (not recorded which). This chain uses TRBV4-3 with TRBJ2-2; D is unclear. The CDR3 nucleotides read TGCGCCAGCAGCCAAGCCACTGCTCAAAACACCGGGGAGCTGTTTTTT. Translating gives CASSQATAQNTGELFF.